Listed below are T cell receptor beta chains from one sample, sequenced in a study of cytomegalovirus exposure and HLA in healthy donors. Libraries were prepared by immunoSEQ multiplex PCR; TCRdb keeps only in-frame clonotypes and omits some of them. The sample yields 150,000 or so clones, of which the top ten take up 1% to 1.5%. Material: PBMCs. Receptor source: a woman aged 55-69 years in good health and CMV-seronegative. Both conserved end residues are part of each CDR3. Each record gives: J gene, D gene, V gene, CDR3 DNA, CDR3 protein. D genes are given only for firm matches.

j_call: TRBJ2-5; d_call: .; v_call: TRBV7-2; cdr3_nt: TGTGCCAGCAGCTTAACCAGGCAAGAGACCCAGTACTTC; cdr3_aa: CASSLTRQETQYF
j_call: TRBJ1-4; d_call: TRBD1; v_call: TRBV5-4; cdr3_nt: TGTGCCAGCAGCTGGCGACAGGGGGCAGGAGAAAAACTGTTTTTT; cdr3_aa: CASSWRQGAGEKLFF
j_call: TRBJ2-7; d_call: TRBD1; v_call: TRBV7-3; cdr3_nt: TGTGCCAGCAGCCCCTCCGGGACAGCCTCCTACGAGCAGTACTTC; cdr3_aa: CASSPSGTASYEQYF
j_call: TRBJ2-1; d_call: TRBD2; v_call: TRBV9; cdr3_nt: TGTGCCAGCAGCTCCGGGACTAGCGTTAGCTCCTACAATGAGCAGTTCTTC; cdr3_aa: CASSSGTSVSSYNEQFF
j_call: TRBJ2-5; d_call: TRBD2; v_call: TRBV4-3; cdr3_nt: TGCGCCAGCAGCCAGGGGCGGGGGGGTAACCAAGAGACCCAGTACTTC; cdr3_aa: CASSQGRGGNQETQYF
j_call: TRBJ2-1; d_call: TRBD2; v_call: TRBV19; cdr3_nt: TGTGCCAGTACCACTAGCGGGAGCTCCTACAATGAGCAGTTCTTC; cdr3_aa: CASTTSGSSYNEQFF
j_call: TRBJ1-5; d_call: .; v_call: TRBV7-2; cdr3_nt: TGTGCCAGCAGCTTAGGGCAGGGCCTGCCCCAGCATTTT; cdr3_aa: CASSLGQGLPQHF
j_call: TRBJ2-2; d_call: .; v_call: TRBV27; cdr3_nt: TGTGCCAGCAGTTTTGATACTATCGCGAACACCGGGGAGCTGTTTTTT; cdr3_aa: CASSFDTIANTGELFF
j_call: TRBJ2-5; d_call: .; v_call: TRBV28; cdr3_nt: TGTGCCAGCAGAAGGGGAGGTCGTGGGACCCAGTACTTC; cdr3_aa: CASRRGGRGTQYF
j_call: TRBJ2-1; d_call: TRBD1; v_call: TRBV18; cdr3_nt: TGTGCCAGCCCTCCTCTAGAGGGGACAGGGGTTGGTGAGCAGTTCTTC; cdr3_aa: CASPPLEGTGVGEQFF
j_call: TRBJ1-1; d_call: .; v_call: TRBV11-1; cdr3_nt: TGTGCCAGCAGCTTAGGCAGGGTTGGGACTGAAGCTTTCTTT; cdr3_aa: CASSLGRVGTEAFF
j_call: TRBJ2-3; d_call: TRBD2; v_call: TRBV27; cdr3_nt: TGTGCCAGCAGTCTAGCGGGGGGGATAGATACGCAGTATTTT; cdr3_aa: CASSLAGGIDTQYF
j_call: TRBJ1-5; d_call: .; v_call: TRBV5-1; cdr3_nt: TGCGCCAGCAGCTTGGAGGCAGGGAATCAGCCCCAGCATTTT; cdr3_aa: CASSLEAGNQPQHF
j_call: TRBJ2-7; d_call: TRBD2; v_call: TRBV4-1; cdr3_nt: TGCGCCAGCAGCCCCGGACTAGCGGGAGGGCCGAGGCAGTACTTC; cdr3_aa: CASSPGLAGGPRQYF
j_call: TRBJ1-6; d_call: .; v_call: TRBV5-5; cdr3_nt: TGTGCCAGCAGCCCCGGCGGCGCCTCAAATAATTCACCCCTCCACTTT; cdr3_aa: CASSPGGASNNSPLHF
j_call: TRBJ2-7; d_call: .; v_call: TRBV4-2; cdr3_nt: TGTGCCAGCAGCCAAGTCGGGACTCTGAACGAGCAGTACTTC; cdr3_aa: CASSQVGTLNEQYF
j_call: TRBJ2-3; d_call: TRBD2; v_call: TRBV27; cdr3_nt: TGTGCCAGCAGATCATACCGGACTAGCGGGAAAACGGGCCACACAGATACGCAGTATTTT; cdr3_aa: CASRSYRTSGKTGHTDTQYF
j_call: TRBJ1-2; d_call: TRBD1; v_call: TRBV9; cdr3_nt: TGTGCCAGCAGCGTAGCTTTCAGATTTGGGCCCACCCCGGACAGGGAAGGTCAATCCGGAGGCTACACCTTC; cdr3_aa: CASSVAFRFGPTPDREGQSGGYTF
j_call: TRBJ1-1; d_call: .; v_call: TRBV10-3; cdr3_nt: TGTGCCATCAGCCCCTTAAGGGGTAGGGGAACTGAAGCTTTCTTT; cdr3_aa: CAISPLRGRGTEAFF
j_call: TRBJ2-2; d_call: .; v_call: TRBV9; cdr3_nt: TGTGCCAGCAGCGTAGACGCCAGGGACACCGGGGAGCTGTTTTTT; cdr3_aa: CASSVDARDTGELFF
j_call: TRBJ1-3; d_call: TRBD1; v_call: TRBV5-4; cdr3_nt: TGTGCCAGCAAGGGACAGTCTCGCGACACCATATATTTT; cdr3_aa: CASKGQSRDTIYF
j_call: TRBJ2-1; d_call: .; v_call: TRBV7-9; cdr3_nt: TGTGCCAGCAGCTCATCGGTGTCCTACAATGAGCAGTTCTTC; cdr3_aa: CASSSSVSYNEQFF
j_call: TRBJ2-5; d_call: .; v_call: TRBV5-4; cdr3_nt: TGTGCCAGCAGCGGCGGAAAGACCCAGTACTTC; cdr3_aa: CASSGGKTQYF
j_call: TRBJ2-3; d_call: .; v_call: TRBV2; cdr3_nt: TGTGCCAGCACAAAAGATACGCAGTATTTT; cdr3_aa: CASTKDTQYF
j_call: TRBJ2-2; d_call: TRBD1; v_call: TRBV2; cdr3_nt: TGTGCCAGCAGTGAAGGACAGGGATTTGCGAACACCGGGGAGCTGTTTTTT; cdr3_aa: CASSEGQGFANTGELFF
j_call: TRBJ1-1; d_call: .; v_call: TRBV19; cdr3_nt: TGTGCCAGTAGTATCCCGGACTACACTGAAGCTTTCTTT; cdr3_aa: CASSIPDYTEAFF
j_call: TRBJ2-1; d_call: .; v_call: TRBV7-3; cdr3_nt: TGTGCCAGCAGGGGTTCGGGCGCTGGAGGTGAGCAGTTCTTC; cdr3_aa: CASRGSGAGGEQFF
j_call: TRBJ1-1; d_call: TRBD1; v_call: TRBV20-1; cdr3_nt: TGCAGTGCCTCGGGACAGTCTGAAGCTTTCTTT; cdr3_aa: CSASGQSEAFF
j_call: TRBJ1-4; d_call: .; v_call: TRBV30; cdr3_nt: TGTGCCTGGAGTGATGATTTGGAGAGTACTAATGAAAAACTGTTTTTT; cdr3_aa: CAWSDDLESTNEKLFF
j_call: TRBJ1-2; d_call: TRBD1; v_call: TRBV25-1; cdr3_nt: TGTGCCAGCAGTGGGGAAGGACAGGGGAACTATGGCTACACCTTC; cdr3_aa: CASSGEGQGNYGYTF
j_call: TRBJ2-3; d_call: .; v_call: TRBV11-2; cdr3_nt: TGTGCCAGCAGCGGAGAGGTATCTAGCACAGATACGCAGTATTTT; cdr3_aa: CASSGEVSSTDTQYF
j_call: TRBJ2-1; d_call: TRBD2; v_call: TRBV5-4; cdr3_nt: TGTGCCAGCAGGGCCGGGACTAGCAGCGCCTACAATGAGCAGTTCTTC; cdr3_aa: CASRAGTSSAYNEQFF
j_call: TRBJ1-5; d_call: TRBD1; v_call: TRBV2; cdr3_nt: TGTGCCAGCAGTGGTGAACAGGGGGGTCAGCCCCAGCATTTT; cdr3_aa: CASSGEQGGQPQHF
j_call: TRBJ2-1; d_call: .; v_call: TRBV5-5; cdr3_nt: TGTGCCAGCAGCTTGACGGACAGTAATGAGCAGTTCTTC; cdr3_aa: CASSLTDSNEQFF
j_call: TRBJ1-5; d_call: .; v_call: TRBV7-7; cdr3_nt: TGTGCCACGACAACAGTGAATAGCAATCAGCCCCAGCATTTT; cdr3_aa: CATTTVNSNQPQHF
j_call: TRBJ2-5; d_call: TRBD2; v_call: TRBV19; cdr3_nt: TGTGCCAGTAGTAACGTTCTAGCGGGAGGGGAAGAGACCCAGTACTTC; cdr3_aa: CASSNVLAGGEETQYF
j_call: TRBJ1-5; d_call: .; v_call: TRBV7-9; cdr3_nt: TGTGCCAGCAGCAGAGGAGGGGGGGCAGGTCAGCCCCAGCATTTT; cdr3_aa: CASSRGGGAGQPQHF
j_call: TRBJ2-7; d_call: TRBD1; v_call: TRBV7-3; cdr3_nt: TGTGCCAGCAGCCAGGGACAGGGACTCTACGAGCAGTACTTC; cdr3_aa: CASSQGQGLYEQYF
j_call: TRBJ2-2; d_call: .; v_call: TRBV30; cdr3_nt: TGTGCCTGGGGTGTATCCGCGAACACCGGGGAGCTGTTTTTT; cdr3_aa: CAWGVSANTGELFF
j_call: TRBJ2-2; d_call: TRBD2; v_call: TRBV19; cdr3_nt: TGTGCCAGTAGTACCTCCTGGACTAGCGGGAGTTACACCGGGGAGCTGTTTTTT; cdr3_aa: CASSTSWTSGSYTGELFF
j_call: TRBJ2-7; d_call: .; v_call: TRBV7-2; cdr3_nt: TGTGCCAGCAGCTTAGGCGAGTACGAGCAGTACTTC; cdr3_aa: CASSLGEYEQYF
j_call: TRBJ2-7; d_call: TRBD2; v_call: TRBV6-1; cdr3_nt: TGTGCCAGCAGTGCCCGCGGGGGAGCCTACGAGCAGTACTTC; cdr3_aa: CASSARGGAYEQYF
j_call: TRBJ1-2; d_call: .; v_call: TRBV6-6; cdr3_nt: TGTGTCAGCAGTCCGGACAGCGGCTACACCTTC; cdr3_aa: CVSSPDSGYTF
j_call: TRBJ2-2; d_call: .; v_call: TRBV7-8; cdr3_nt: TGTGCCAGCAGCTTGTTGGGGGTGAACAGGGTTTCCGGGGAGCTGTTTTTT; cdr3_aa: CASSLLGVNRVSGELFF
j_call: TRBJ1-1; d_call: .; v_call: TRBV14; cdr3_nt: TGTGCCAGCAGCCAAGTTTTTAGTAATTGGGGCTATCGGACTGAAGCTTTCTTT; cdr3_aa: CASSQVFSNWGYRTEAFF
j_call: TRBJ2-5; d_call: TRBD1; v_call: TRBV30; cdr3_nt: TGTGCCTGGAGGGGGACAGGGGAGTTAGAGACCCAGTACTTC; cdr3_aa: CAWRGTGELETQYF
j_call: TRBJ2-3; d_call: TRBD2; v_call: TRBV2; cdr3_nt: TGTGCCAGCAGTGAGAGGACTAGCGGGATTAACATCGGCACAGATACGCAGTATTTT; cdr3_aa: CASSERTSGINIGTDTQYF
j_call: TRBJ1-1; d_call: .; v_call: TRBV6-6; cdr3_nt: TGTGCCACGGGGATCCGGGAGACTGAAGCTTTCTTT; cdr3_aa: CATGIRETEAFF
j_call: TRBJ2-3; d_call: .; v_call: TRBV5-4; cdr3_nt: TGTGCCAGCAGTCCCGCCACGCGAAAGAGCACAGATACGCAGTATTTT; cdr3_aa: CASSPATRKSTDTQYF
j_call: TRBJ2-4; d_call: .; v_call: TRBV2; cdr3_nt: TGTGCCAGCCGAATCGGTAGCGAGTACTTC; cdr3_aa: CASRIGSEYF
j_call: TRBJ1-1; d_call: .; v_call: TRBV25-1; cdr3_nt: TGTGCCAGCAGTAGACTTGGGAACACTGAAGCTTTCTTT; cdr3_aa: CASSRLGNTEAFF
j_call: TRBJ1-1; d_call: TRBD1; v_call: TRBV29-1; cdr3_nt: TGCAGCGTCGGCCCGGGACAGGCCGTTGAAGCTTTCTTT; cdr3_aa: CSVGPGQAVEAFF
j_call: TRBJ2-5; d_call: TRBD1; v_call: TRBV25-1; cdr3_nt: TGTGCCAGCAGACACCGACAGGGTGGCGAGACCCAGTACTTC; cdr3_aa: CASRHRQGGETQYF
j_call: TRBJ1-1; d_call: .; v_call: TRBV5-1; cdr3_nt: TGCGCCAGCAGCTTGGCCGGGCAGGGGAACACTGAAGCTTTCTTT; cdr3_aa: CASSLAGQGNTEAFF
j_call: TRBJ1-1; d_call: .; v_call: TRBV28; cdr3_nt: TGTGCCAGCAGTGCAACCCGGGGATACAACACTGAAGCTTTCTTT; cdr3_aa: CASSATRGYNTEAFF
j_call: TRBJ2-5; d_call: .; v_call: TRBV11-2; cdr3_nt: TGTGCCAGCAGCCTTATGCGAGAGACCCAGTACTTC; cdr3_aa: CASSLMRETQYF
j_call: TRBJ2-1; d_call: TRBD2; v_call: TRBV7-8; cdr3_nt: TGTGCCAGCAGCTTAGGGGCGGCGGGAGCAAATGAGCAGTTCTTC; cdr3_aa: CASSLGAAGANEQFF